The 26 T cell receptor beta chains reported below all come from one sample, sequenced in a study of stem cell transplantation in POMP-related autoinflammatory disease. Some clones are missing from TCRdb's copy, which holds only in-frame ones; the method was immunoSEQ multiplex PCR. This table has about 26,000 clones, approximately 85% appearing once. The sample here was CD4+ T cells from PBMCs, taken before stem cell transplantation. These receptors all come from a human donor with POMP-related autoinflammation and immune dysregulation (PRAID).

J is TRBJ1-2 and V is TRBV4-1; D is possibly TRBD1 (5 bases). Germline V gives CDR1 MGHRA, CDR2 YSYEKL. V shed 3 bases and J shed 3 bases, with 20 bases lying between them. This CDR3 has 17 amino acids. This CDR3 is CASSQNLARTRDYGYTF. The CDR3 bases are TGCGCCAGCAGCCAGAATCTTGCCCGGACAAGGGACTATGGCTACACCTTC.

CDR3 protein: CASSYYGDRGELFF. CDR3 DNA sequence: TGTGCCAGCAGTTACTACGGGGACAGAGGGGAGCTGTTTTTT. V usage is TRBV6-5 and J usage is TRBJ2-2, with 7 nucleotides matching TRBD1. The CDR3 runs 14 residues. Germline V CDR1 and CDR2: MNHEY, SVGAGI. The junction had 4 bases not matched to a gene; V was cut back by 1 base and J by 8 bases.

The V gene is TRBV16, the J gene TRBJ2-6; D gene ambiguous. V lost 0 bases and J lost 0, with 6 bases in between. CDR3 size: 16 residues. CDR1 and CDR2 from the germline V gene are KGHSY and FQNENV. CDR3 protein: CASSQSSSSGANVLTF. The DNA of the CDR3 is TGTGCCAGCAGCCAATCATCTAGCTCTGGGGCCAACGTCCTGACTTTC.

The chain uses TRBV21-1 and TRBJ2-6; the D segment call TRBD1 is taken from the table without a DNA check. TRBV21-1 is shown as a pseudogene. The CDR3 is 16 residues long. The CDR3 is CASSTRQSVGANVLTF. CDR3 in DNA: TGTGCCAGCAGCACCAGACAGTCTGTGGGGGCCAACGTCCTGACTTTC.

The chain is built from TRBV5-1 and TRBJ1-1; TRBD1 might be the D (5 bases). V was cut by 8 bases and J by 4 bases, with 15 bases left in between. The CDR3 has 13 amino acids. Germline CDR1 is SGHRS and CDR2 is YFSETQ. This CDR3 reads CASTGGVGTEAFF. In DNA, the CDR3 is TGCGCCAGTACCGGGGGAGTCGGCACTGAAGCTTTCTTT.

CDR3 loop: CASSFMIGGGGRIETQYF. In nucleotides, the CDR3 is TGTGCCAGCAGCTTTATGATTGGTGGGGGAGGACGGATAGAGACCCAGTACTTC. The chain employs TRBV7-8 and TRBJ2-5; possible D gene TRBD2, 6 bases. Trimming left V 3 bases short and J 4 bases short, with 24 bases between. CDR3 length equals 18 residues. In germline, CDR1 is SGHVS, CDR2 FQNEAQ.

The chain links TRBV30 to TRBJ1-2, with 9 bases fitting TRBD1. After removal of 4 bases from V and 4 bases from J, the junction contained 16 bases not matched to a gene. The germline V gene encodes CDR1 GTSNPN and CDR2 SVGIG (reference sequence). The CDR3 length is 17 residues. The CDR3 loop is CAWTRLDLGQGRYGYTF. For the CDR3, the DNA is TGTGCCTGGACCCGGCTAGACTTGGGACAGGGACGCTATGGCTACACCTTC.

This clone was seen a handful of times. The genes are TRBV10-3 and TRBJ2-7, with D perhaps being TRBD1 or TRBD2 (5 bases each). Germline V gene sequence: CDR1 ENHRY, CDR2 SYGVKD. This CDR3 has 13 amino acids. Trimming left V 5 bases short and J 5 bases short, with 13 bases between. CDR3 protein: CAISRPGTHEQYF. Here the CDR3 DNA reads TGTGCCATCAGTCGACCGGGGACCCACGAGCAGTACTTC.

V is TRBV7-2 and J is TRBJ2-7; 7 nucleotides match TRBD2. V lost 3 bases and J lost 6; bases outside the gene matches: 8. CDR3 size: 14 residues. Germline lookup yields CDR1 SGHTA and CDR2 FQGNSA. CDR3 amino acids: CASSLLSGGAEQYF. The CDR3, as DNA: TGTGCCAGCAGCTTGTTGTCGGGAGGTGCCGAGCAGTACTTC.

A single count supports this clone. The DNA of the CDR3 is TGTGCCAGCGCCCAGGGGCAGGTAGCTAACTATGGCTACACCTTC. Protein sequence: CASAQGQVANYGYTF. The chain recombines TRBV5-5 with TRBJ1-2; the D gene is possibly TRBD1 (6 bases). CDR1 and CDR2 from the germline V gene are SGHKS and YYEKEE (reference sequence). V was shortened by 7 bases and J by 0 bases, with 16 bases between the two germline ends. The CDR3 is 15 amino acids.

The rearrangement links TRBV19 to TRBJ2-2; D gene uncertain. CDR3 size: 15 residues. CDR1 is LNHDA and CDR2 is SQIVND in the germline V gene (reference sequence). The V and J ends lost 5 bases and 3 bases respectively, with 13 bases between them. The CDR3 loop reads CASSSRLLHTGELFF. In DNA form, the CDR3 reads TGTGCCAGTAGTTCCCGACTGTTACACACCGGGGAGCTGTTTTTT.

The CDR3 here is CASSLALRNVITEAFF. The CDR3 DNA follows: TGCGCCAGCAGCTTGGCATTGAGAAACGTGATAACTGAAGCTTTCTTT. The chain combines TRBV5-1 with TRBJ1-1; D gene uncertain. The germline CDR1 and CDR2 sequences are SGHRS and YFSETQ. Trimming took off 0 bases at V and 5 bases at J, with 17 bases between the two ends. The CDR3 contains 16 residues. The variable domain in full, completed from reference TRBV5-1 and TRBJ1-1, reads KAGVTQTPRYLIKTRGQQVTLSCSPISGHRSVSWYQQTPGQGLQFLFEYFSETQRNKGNFPGRFSGRQFSNSRSEMNVSTLELGDSALYLCASSLALRNVITEAFFGQGTRLTVV.

The rearrangement uses TRBV27 and TRBJ1-4; 10 positions agree with TRBD1. The CDR3 is 16 amino acids. Looked up from germline, CDR1 is MNHEY and CDR2 is SMNVEV (reference sequence). The J segment lost 14 bases and the V segment lost 5 bases, leaving 17 bases of the junction unmatched. CDR3 region: CASSPIDPGQGFWLFF. CDR3 in DNA: TGTGCCAGCAGTCCGATCGATCCGGGACAGGGGTTTTGGCTGTTTTTT.

This chain uses TRBV9 with TRBJ2-2; no firm D call. Per the germline V gene, CDR1 is SGDLS and CDR2 is YYNGEE. The CDR3 contains 15 residues. V was shortened by 0 bases and J by 2 bases, with 8 bases between the two germline ends. CDR3 coding DNA: TGTGCCAGCAGCGTAGCCGCCGGTAACACCGGGGAGCTGTTTTTT. Translation gives CASSVAAGNTGELFF. Full variable domain (outside the CDR3, taken from reference TRBV9 and TRBJ2-2): DSGVTQTPKHLITATGQRVTLRCSPRSGDLSVYWYQQSLDQGLQFLIQYYNGEERAKGNILERFSAQQFPDLHSELNLSSLELGDSALYFCASSVAAGNTGELFFGEGSRLTVL.

In its sample, this clone was seen a few times. The rearrangement uses TRBV19 and TRBJ1-5; D remains unclear. In germline, CDR1 is LNHDA, CDR2 SQIVND (reference sequence). The CDR3 is made up of 15 amino acids. With 4 bases removed from V and 0 bases from J, the gap between germline ends came to 10 bases. This CDR3 is CASSTLVDSNQPQHF. CDR3 DNA: TGTGCCAGTAGTACCCTCGTCGATAGCAATCAGCCCCAGCATTTT.

CDR3 in DNA: TGTGCCAGCAGTTTGACGACCGAATTAGCCAAAAACATTCAGTACTTC. Protein product: CASSLTTELAKNIQYF. The chain links TRBV28 to TRBJ2-4; D is ambiguous. Germline loops: CDR1 MDHEN, CDR2 SYDVKM. The CDR3 consists of 16 residues. V gave up 3 bases and J gave up 0 bases, with 12 bases separating them.

The chain couples TRBV27 to TRBJ1-1; the D is unclear. The CDR3 runs 11 residues. Trimming left V 10 bases short and J 4 bases short, with 10 bases between. Germline-derived CDR1 and CDR2 are MNHEY and SMNVEV (reference sequence). The CDR3 bases are TGTGCCACCTCGATGGGCACTGAAGCTTTCTTT. Its protein is CATSMGTEAFF.

The chain carries TRBV5-1 and TRBJ1-1; no firm D call. Germline V gives CDR1 SGHRS, CDR2 YFSETQ. Trimming took off 0 bases at V and 1 base at J, with 7 bases between the two ends. CDR3 length: 14 residues. CDR3 protein: CASSLVGSNTEAFF. The DNA of the CDR3 is TGCGCCAGCAGCTTGGTGGGGTCGAACACTGAAGCTTTCTTT.

The rearrangement joins TRBV28 to TRBJ1-5; D is unresolved. V was cut by 8 bases and J by 4 bases, with 21 bases left in between. Germline loops: CDR1 MDHEN, CDR2 SYDVKM. The CDR3 runs 16 residues. This CDR3 reads CASLDLIRVGNQPQHF. The DNA of the CDR3 is TGTGCCAGCCTAGATTTAATTAGGGTGGGAAATCAGCCCCAGCATTTT.

This chain uses TRBV15 with TRBJ2-5; D gene uncertain. The germline V gene encodes CDR1 LNHNV and CDR2 YYDKDF (reference sequence). The V gene lost 0 bases and the J gene lost 3 bases, with 11 bases spanning the gap. This CDR3 is built from 15 residues. The CDR3 loop is CATSRDRPLKETQYF. CDR3 nucleotides: TGTGCCACCAGCAGAGATAGGCCTCTAAAAGAGACCCAGTACTTC.

The count of this clone is one. V is TRBV6-6 and J is TRBJ2-7; 7 positions match TRBD1. Trimming removed 6 bases from V and 5 bases from J; junction bases left unmatched: 7. The length of the CDR3 is 13 residues. Germline CDR1 reads MNHNY; CDR2 reads SVGAGI (reference sequence). CDR3 nucleotide sequence: TGTGCCAGCAGCCGCAGGGGGACGAACGAGCAGTACTTC. It encodes CASSRRGTNEQYF.

V gene TRBV29-1 combines with J gene TRBJ1-1; D is possibly TRBD1 (6 bases). The CDR3 sequence is 13 residues long. V lost 7 bases to trimming and J lost 5 bases, with 17 bases between them. CDR1 is SQVTM and CDR2 is ANQGSEA in the germline V gene. The CDR3 DNA reads as TGCAGCGCTCAAAGGGGGTATGCGACTGAAGCTTTCTTT. This encodes CSAQRGYATEAFF.

The chain combines TRBV28 with TRBJ1-2; possible D gene TRBD1, 5 bases. The CDR3 extends over 14 amino acids. V was pared by 5 bases and J by 7 bases, with 17 bases between. The germline V gene encodes CDR1 MDHEN and CDR2 SYDVKM. The CDR3 protein is CASSGSVREAGYTF. The DNA of the CDR3 is TGTGCCAGCAGTGGCTCAGTCAGGGAGGCTGGCTACACCTTC.

Concerning this clone itself: At one of its ends the junction is not consistent with the germline gene, which may arise from a read error. The chain employs TRBV30 and TRBJ1-5; 7 bases match TRBD1. The CDR3 runs to 13 residues. Germline-derived CDR1 and CDR2 are GTSNPN and SVGIG (reference sequence). CDR3 loop: CAWSRGFNRPQHF. The DNA for the CDR3 is TGTGCCTGGTCCAGGGGGTTTAATCGGCCCCAGCATTTT.

V and J are TRBV2 and TRBJ2-2; 10 bases line up with TRBD2. Germline V gives CDR1 SNHLY, CDR2 FYNNEI. V was pared by 6 bases and J by 5 bases, with 6 bases of the junction left unmatched. The CDR3 runs 15 residues. In nucleotides, the CDR3 is TGTGCCAGCAGCCAGCGGGGGGGCCGTACCGGGGAGCTGTTTTTT. Translated: CASSQRGGRTGELFF. Full variable domain (rest looked up from reference TRBV2 and TRBJ2-2): EPEVTQTPSHQVTQMGQEVILRCVPISNHLYFYWYRQILGQKVEFLVSFYNNEISEKSEIFDDQFSVERPDGSNFTLKIRSTKLEDSAMYFCASSQRGGRTGELFFGEGSRLTVL.

J is TRBJ2-3 and V is TRBV7-3; no definite D call. The CDR3 runs to 14 residues. V was cut by 0 bases and J by 8 bases, with 12 bases left in between. CDR1 is SGHTA, CDR2 FQGTGA, per germline. The CDR3 bases are TGTGCCAGCAGCTTAACGTCTCCGGATAGTACGCAGTATTTT. This translates into CASSLTSPDSTQYF.